This TCR beta chain was identified in a study of radiation and T cells in renal cell carcinoma. Broader study findings: Baseline intratumoral clonotype presence is unknown without pretreatment biopsies. In blood, top tumor clones expanded by 2 weeks, shrinking by 4.

Sample time point: baseline pretreatment blood. Treatment noted: 15 Gy SBRT to primary tumor, nephrectomy 4 weeks later. Serial blood draws occurred at baseline and 2 and 4 weeks post-SBRT. Trimming left V 4 bases short and J 8 bases short, with 12 bases between. The CDR3 totals 13 residues. Per germline, CDR1 SGHRS and CDR2 YFSETQ. Worth noting for this clone: Its antigen is not known.

Sequencing used immunoSEQ multiplex PCR; TCRdb keeps in-frame clones, though not all of them. The table shows roughly 100,000 clones, with approximately 86% occurring only once. This sequence originates from a man in his forties or fifties with renal cell carcinoma. The source was blood, collected from a patient whose treatment included radiotherapy and nephrectomy. The rearrangement joins TRBV5-1 to TRBJ1-4; tentative D call: TRBD1 (6 bases). The CDR3 reads CASSMGHNEKLFF. CDR3 sequence (DNA): TGCGCCAGCAGCATGGGACACAACGAAAAACTGTTTTTT.